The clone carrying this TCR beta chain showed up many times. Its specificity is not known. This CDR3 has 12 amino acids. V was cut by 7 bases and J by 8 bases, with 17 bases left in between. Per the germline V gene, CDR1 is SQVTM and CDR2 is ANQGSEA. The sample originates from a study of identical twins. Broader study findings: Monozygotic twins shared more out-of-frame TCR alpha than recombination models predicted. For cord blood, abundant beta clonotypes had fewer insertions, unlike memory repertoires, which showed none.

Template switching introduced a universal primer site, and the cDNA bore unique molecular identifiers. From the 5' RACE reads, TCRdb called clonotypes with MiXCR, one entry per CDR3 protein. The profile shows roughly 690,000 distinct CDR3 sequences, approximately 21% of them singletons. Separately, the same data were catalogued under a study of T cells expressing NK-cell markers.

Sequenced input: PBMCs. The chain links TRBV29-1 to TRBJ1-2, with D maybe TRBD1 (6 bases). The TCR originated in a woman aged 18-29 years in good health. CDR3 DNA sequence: TGCAGCGGCCAACAGGGTTCCGGGGGCTACACCTTC. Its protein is CSGQQGSGGYTF. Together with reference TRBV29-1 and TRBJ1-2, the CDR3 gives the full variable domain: SAVISQKPSRDICQRGTSLTIQCQVDSQVTMMFWYRQQPGQSLTLIATANQGSEATYESGFVIDKFPISRPNLTFSTLTVSNMSPEDSSIYLCSGQQGSGGYTFGSGTRLTVV.